The next 22 T cell receptor beta chains were all read from a single sample in a study of blood T cell repertoires in COVID-19. Assay: immunoSEQ multiplex PCR; the TCRdb copy retains only in-frame clones and omits some. The sample consists of 150,000 to 200,000 clones, approximately 81% of them appearing once. Sequencing was performed on PBMCs or T cells enriched from blood (not recorded which). The receptors derive from a woman aged 50 to 60 who had recovered from COVID-19.

The chain has TRBV5-4 and TRBJ2-3, with D possibly matching TRBD1 (5 bases). The V gene lost 7 bases and the J gene lost 1 base, with 13 bases spanning the gap. Germline values: CDR1 SGHNT, CDR2 YYREEE (reference sequence). The CDR3 runs 14 residues. The CDR3 DNA follows: TGTGCCAGCGGAGTACCCAGGGGCACAGATACGCAGTATTTT. This sequence encodes CASGVPRGTDTQYF.

Many counts were recorded for this clone. The chain is built from TRBV5-6 and TRBJ1-2; tentative D call: TRBD1 (5 bases). Germline assignment: CDR1 SGHDT and CDR2 YYEEEE. The CDR3 consists of 13 residues. V lost 0 bases and J lost 6, with 9 bases in between. This chain's CDR3 is CASSLAGVHGYTF. The CDR3 nucleotides read TGTGCCAGCAGCTTGGCGGGGGTTCATGGCTACACCTTC.

This clone turned up a few times. J is TRBJ2-1 and V is TRBV27; 12 bases line up with TRBD2. The CDR3 runs 17 residues. Germline V gene sequence: CDR1 MNHEY, CDR2 SMNVEV (reference sequence). V shed 4 bases, J shed 6 bases, and the junction held 10 bases outside the gene matches. CDR3: CASSSVLLAGGPNEQFF. The CDR3 DNA reads as TGTGCCAGCAGTTCCGTACTACTAGCGGGAGGACCCAATGAGCAGTTCTTC.

A few counts support this clone. The junction and the germline gene differ at one end; a read error may be behind it. The chain couples TRBV12-3 or TRBV12-4 to TRBJ1-2; unclear D gene. The CDR3 is 13 residues long. CDR3 bases: TGTGCCAGCAGCTTAGGACTTAACTATGGCTACACCTTC. Translated: CASSLGLNYGYTF.

V usage is TRBV4-1 and J usage is TRBJ2-4; the D gene is possibly TRBD1 (5 bases). V gave up 4 bases and J gave up 0 bases, with 10 bases separating them. Germline values: CDR1 MGHRA, CDR2 YSYEKL. The CDR3 is 15 amino acids. CDR3 sequence (DNA): TGCGCCAGCAGCCTGACAGTTCTAGCCAAAAACATTCAGTACTTC. This encodes CASSLTVLAKNIQYF.

This chain links TRBV28 with TRBJ1-1; D unresolved. In germline, CDR1 is MDHEN, CDR2 SYDVKM. Deletions cut 6 bases from V and 2 bases from J, with 10 bases between. The CDR3 length is 13 residues. The CDR3 loop is CASRTTTNTEAFF. The CDR3 DNA sequence: TGTGCCAGCAGGACCACGACAAACACTGAAGCTTTCTTT.

The chain uses TRBV19 and TRBJ2-1; possible D gene TRBD2, 6 bases. CDR1 is LNHDA, CDR2 SQIVND, per germline (reference sequence). V was cut by 5 bases and J by 0 bases, with 11 bases left in between. CDR3 length: 15 amino acids. This CDR3 is CASSLSGSSYNEQFF. The CDR3 region has the DNA TGTGCCAGTAGTCTGTCCGGGAGCTCCTACAATGAGCAGTTCTTC.

The chain employs TRBV7-3 and TRBJ2-2; 7 bases are shared with TRBD1. The germline V gene has CDR1 SGHTA and CDR2 FQGTGA. The CDR3 has 14 residues. V shed 6 bases, J shed 6 bases, and the junction held 7 bases outside the gene matches. In DNA, the CDR3 is TGTGCCAGCAGTCCTAGCCAGGGGGCCGGGGAGCTGTTTTTT. Its translation: CASSPSQGAGELFF.

The chain recombines TRBV6-5 with TRBJ1-3, with 9 bases lining up with TRBD1. Germline assignment: CDR1 MNHEY and CDR2 SVGAGI. The CDR3 is 15 amino acids. V shed 6 bases, J shed 7 bases, and the junction held 10 bases outside the gene matches. CDR3 sequence: CASRTEGTGRNTIYF. CDR3 nucleotides: TGTGCCAGCAGGACAGAAGGGACAGGGAGGAACACCATATATTTT.

The chain uses TRBV28 and TRBJ2-4, with 9 bases matching TRBD1. Germline CDR1 and CDR2: MDHEN and SYDVKM. J gave up 6 bases and V 6 bases, and 12 bases lay outside the gene matches. The CDR3 has 16 residues. This chain's CDR3 is CASRTGGVRGLNIQYF. CDR3 coding DNA: TGTGCCAGCAGGACAGGGGGAGTCCGGGGACTAAACATTCAGTACTTC.

V and J are TRBV7-2 and TRBJ2-5; TRBD2 agrees at 7 bases. V dropped 4 bases and J dropped 2; count of bases not matched to a gene: 13. Germline V lookup: CDR1 SGHTA, CDR2 FQGNSA. The CDR3 is made up of 17 amino acids. The CDR3 DNA sequence: TGTGCCAGCAGCTCTCGTGCAGGGCGGGGACTACAAGAGACCCAGTACTTC. Amino acid sequence: CASSSRAGRGLQETQYF.

This clone was counted only a few times. The CDR3 protein is CASSPTPPGQHF. DNA for the CDR3: TGTGCCAGCTCACCAACACCCCCAGGCCAGCATTTT. This chain uses TRBV18 with TRBJ1-5; D gene unclear. Germline V gene sequence: CDR1 KGHSH, CDR2 LQKENI. The ends were cut back, 2 bases at V and 12 bases at J, with 11 bases in the middle. CDR3 length: 12 residues.

The chain is built from TRBV27 and TRBJ1-2; 9 nucleotides align to TRBD1. V was pared by 6 bases and J by 8 bases, with 7 bases of the junction left unmatched. This CDR3 has 13 amino acids. CDR1 MNHEY and CDR2 SMNVEV come from the germline V gene (reference sequence). The DNA of the CDR3 is TGTGCCAGCAGCTTAGGGACAGGGAGCGGCTACACCTTC. Amino acid sequence: CASSLGTGSGYTF.

The chain has TRBV3-1 (or the pseudogene TRBV3-2) and TRBJ2-7, with 7 positions matching TRBD2. Germline loops: CDR1 LGHDT, CDR2 YNNKEL (reference sequence). The CDR3 length is 15 residues. V trimming: 1 base; J trimming: 1 base; junction bases outside the gene matches: 4. Written as DNA, the CDR3 is TGTGCCAGCAGCCAAGGGCTAGCGGTTTCCTACGAGCAGTACTTC. Translated: CASSQGLAVSYEQYF.

This sequence joins TRBV6-5 and TRBJ1-2; 9 bases line up with TRBD1. V trimming: 7 bases; J trimming: 10 bases; junction bases outside the gene matches: 13. The CDR3 runs to 14 residues. Germline lookup yields CDR1 MNHEY and CDR2 SVGAGI. The CDR3 DNA follows: TGTGCCAGCATTACCTCCAGCGGGACAGGGTCCTACACCTTC. Amino acid sequence: CASITSSGTGSYTF.

CDR3 in DNA: TGTGCCAGCAGCGACGGCGGACTAGCGGCCGGGGAGCTGTTTTTT. This encodes CASSDGGLAAGELFF. V usage is TRBV7-2 and J usage is TRBJ2-2; the match to TRBD2 covers 10 bases. CDR3 size: 15 residues. Germline trimming cut 5 bases from V and 6 bases from J; bases unmatched to any gene: 6. Germline loops: CDR1 SGHTA, CDR2 FQGNSA.

This chain joins TRBV27 and TRBJ2-7, with D uncertain. Trimming removed 7 bases at V and 2 bases at J, with 9 bases between. The CDR3 is made up of 12 amino acids. Germline CDR1 is MNHEY and CDR2 is SMNVEV (reference sequence). The CDR3 DNA is TGTGCCAGCACCAGTTCCACCTACGAGCAGTACTTC. This codes for CASTSSTYEQYF.

The genes are TRBV27 and TRBJ1-1; TRBD1 is a possible D gene (5 bases). CDR3 length equals 15 residues. Trimming stripped 2 bases from V and 4 bases from J, with 14 bases between. Germline lookup yields CDR1 MNHEY and CDR2 SMNVEV (reference sequence). The CDR3 reads CASSLKGSWGTEAFF. The CDR3 DNA is TGTGCCAGCAGTTTAAAGGGGTCCTGGGGCACTGAAGCTTTCTTT.

Many counts were recorded for this clone. V gene TRBV7-9 combines with J gene TRBJ2-3, with TRBD1 matching over 10 bases. CDR3 length: 16 amino acids. With 6 bases clipped from V and 5 bases from J, the junction kept 11 bases outside the gene matches. The V gene's germline CDR1 is SEHNR and CDR2 FQNEAQ (reference sequence). The CDR3 sequence: CASRPRDRGNRDTQYF. CDR3 bases: TGTGCCAGCAGACCAAGGGACAGGGGAAATCGAGATACGCAGTATTTT.

The V call is TRBV7-9, the J call TRBJ1-1; 8 positions match TRBD1. Losses at the gene ends were 1 base for V and 5 bases for J; bases not matched to a gene: 6. The germline gives CDR1 SEHNR, CDR2 FQNEAQ (reference sequence). The CDR3 is 15 amino acids. Here the CDR3 DNA reads TGTGCCAGCAGCTTAGTGGCAGGGGGCTCGACTGAAGCTTTCTTT. It encodes CASSLVAGGSTEAFF.

This clone was recorded many times. This chain links TRBV27 with TRBJ2-7, with TRBD2 matching 8 bases. Looked up from germline, CDR1 is MNHEY and CDR2 is SMNVEV (reference sequence). The CDR3 is made up of 15 amino acids. J was trimmed by 3 bases and V by 2 bases; bases with no gene match: 6. The chain's CDR3 is CASSLLAGGRYEQYF. The CDR3 coding sequence is TGTGCCAGCAGTTTACTAGCGGGCGGTCGCTACGAGCAGTACTTC.

This rearrangement joins TRBV28 to TRBJ1-2; the D gene is possibly TRBD1 (5 bases). The germline V gene has CDR1 MDHEN and CDR2 SYDVKM. V lost 9 bases, J lost 2 bases, and 10 bases lay in between. This CDR3 comprises 12 residues. The CDR3 protein is CASQQGNYGYTF. Here the CDR3 DNA reads TGTGCCAGTCAGCAGGGAAACTATGGCTACACCTTC.